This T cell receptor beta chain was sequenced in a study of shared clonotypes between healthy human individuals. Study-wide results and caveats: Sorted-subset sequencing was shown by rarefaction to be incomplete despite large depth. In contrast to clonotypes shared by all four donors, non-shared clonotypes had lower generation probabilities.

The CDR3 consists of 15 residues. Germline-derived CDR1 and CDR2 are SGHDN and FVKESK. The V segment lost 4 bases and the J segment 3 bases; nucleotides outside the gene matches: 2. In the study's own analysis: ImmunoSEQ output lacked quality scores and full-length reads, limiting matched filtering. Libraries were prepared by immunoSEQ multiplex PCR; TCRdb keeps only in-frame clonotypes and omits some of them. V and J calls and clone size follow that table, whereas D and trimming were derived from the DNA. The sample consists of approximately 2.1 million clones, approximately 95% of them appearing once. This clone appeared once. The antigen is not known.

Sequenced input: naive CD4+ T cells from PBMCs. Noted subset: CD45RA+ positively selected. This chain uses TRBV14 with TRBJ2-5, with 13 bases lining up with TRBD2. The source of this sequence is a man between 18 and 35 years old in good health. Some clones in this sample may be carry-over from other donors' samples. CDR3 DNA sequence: TGTGCCAGCAGCCCAGGACTAGCGGGAGAAGAGACCCAGTACTTC. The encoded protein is CASSPGLAGEETQYF.